The next 26 T cell receptor beta chains were all read from a single sample in a study of somatic mutations in cytotoxic T cells in rheumatoid arthritis. Only in-frame clones appear in the TCRdb table, and some are missing; sequencing was by immunoSEQ multiplex PCR. This sample has about 25,000 clones, with roughly 80% found just once. Sequences were obtained from CD8+ T cells sorted from blood. The source of these receptors is a woman between 18 and 29 years old in good health.

The rearrangement joins TRBV28 to TRBJ2-1; 11 bases align to TRBD2. The CDR3 loop spans 13 amino acids. Germline V gene lookup returns CDR1 MDHEN and CDR2 SYDVKM. The V segment lost 8 bases and the J segment 4 bases; nucleotides outside the gene matches: 1. CDR3 region: CASGTSGYNEQFF. In DNA form, the CDR3 reads TGTGCCAGCGGGACTAGCGGTTACAATGAGCAGTTCTTC.

Here the CDR3 reads CASRIGTSGTDNEQFF. CDR3 in DNA: TGTGCCAGCAGGATAGGAACTAGCGGCACGGACAATGAGCAGTTCTTC. This chain joins TRBV27 and TRBJ2-1; 8 bases match TRBD2. The trim removed 6 bases at V and 5 bases at J, leaving 12 bases unmatched. This CDR3 is 16 amino acids long. The germline V gene has CDR1 MNHEY and CDR2 SMNVEV (reference sequence).

The chain combines TRBV5-1 with TRBJ2-1; 7 bases line up with TRBD2. Germline V gene sequence: CDR1 SGHRS, CDR2 YFSETQ. CDR3 length: 14 residues. The ends lost 0 bases at V and 6 bases at J; junction bases unmatched: 3. This chain's CDR3 is CASSLDGRANEQFF. In nucleotides, the CDR3 is TGCGCCAGCAGCTTGGATGGGAGGGCCAATGAGCAGTTCTTC. The full variable domain, its missing parts supplied by reference TRBV5-1 and TRBJ2-1, is KAGVTQTPRYLIKTRGQQVTLSCSPISGHRSVSWYQQTPGQGLQFLFEYFSETQRNKGNFPGRFSGRQFSNSRSEMNVSTLELGDSALYLCASSLDGRANEQFFGPGTRLTVL.

V gene TRBV5-1 combines with J gene TRBJ2-2, with 10 bases fitting TRBD1. This CDR3 has 15 amino acids. Germline V lookup: CDR1 SGHRS, CDR2 YFSETQ. J gave up 6 bases and V 4 bases, and 6 bases lay outside the gene matches. Written as DNA, the CDR3 is TGCGCCAGCAGCCCGACAGGGGGCGATCCCGGGGAGCTGTTTTTT. This gives the protein CASSPTGGDPGELFF.

This chain uses TRBV7-4 with TRBJ2-3; D is possibly TRBD2 (7 bases). The V and J ends lost 5 bases and 1 base respectively, with 13 bases between them. The CDR3 is 15 amino acids. Germline V gene lookup returns CDR1 SGHVT and CDR2 SQSDAQ. CDR3 DNA: TGTGCCAGCAGCGAGGGGGGGCGCGGCACAGATACGCAGTATTTT. Its translation is CASSEGGRGTDTQYF.

This chain links TRBV7-9 with TRBJ2-1, with D possibly being TRBD2 (6 bases). Trimming pared 5 bases from V and 0 bases from J, leaving 14 bases between. Germline values: CDR1 SEHNR, CDR2 FQNEAQ (reference sequence). This CDR3 contains 16 residues. The CDR3 region has the DNA TGTGCCAGCAGCCCGGGACTCCAAAGCTCCTACAATGAGCAGTTCTTC. Translated: CASSPGLQSSYNEQFF.

The V call is TRBV11-2, the J call TRBJ2-4, with 7 bases aligning to TRBD2. V lost 1 base to trimming and J lost 0 bases; unmatched junction nucleotides: 3. This CDR3 comprises 16 residues. Germline loops: CDR1 SGHAT, CDR2 FQNNGV. The CDR3, as DNA: TGTGCCAGCAGCTTAGTGGGCGGGGGAGCCAAAAACATTCAGTACTTC. Residues: CASSLVGGGAKNIQYF.

This rearrangement joins TRBV27 to TRBJ1-4, with D unclear. CDR1 and CDR2 from the germline V gene are MNHEY and SMNVEV (reference sequence). The V gene lost 6 bases and the J gene lost 4 bases, with 3 bases spanning the gap. The CDR3 is made up of 11 amino acids. The DNA for the CDR3 is TGTGCCAGCAGACATAATGAAAAACTGTTTTTT. It yields the protein CASRHNEKLFF.

This chain joins TRBV7-9 and TRBJ2-3; no reliable D call. This CDR3 has 12 residues. Germline values: CDR1 SEHNR, CDR2 FQNEAQ (reference sequence). V was trimmed by 5 bases and J by 1 base, leaving 4 bases between them. As DNA, the CDR3 is TGTGCCAGCAGCCCTGGCACAGATACGCAGTATTTT. Protein: CASSPGTDTQYF.

The V and J genes are TRBV5-4 and TRBJ2-1, with 8 positions matching TRBD1. This CDR3 comprises 13 residues. J lost 7 bases, V lost 4 bases, and 4 bases had no gene match. The V gene's germline CDR1 is SGHNT and CDR2 YYREEE (reference sequence). DNA of the CDR3: TGTGCCAGCAGCGGGACAGGACCAAATGAGCAGTTCTTC. Protein sequence: CASSGTGPNEQFF.

The CDR3 loop reads CASSFPSAGGGRFEQFF. DNA of the CDR3: TGTGCCAGCAGTTTTCCCTCAGCGGGGGGGGGTAGGTTTGAGCAGTTCTTC. J is TRBJ2-1 and V is TRBV28; 10 bases are shared with TRBD2. CDR1 is MDHEN and CDR2 is SYDVKM in the germline V gene. J was trimmed by 9 bases and V by 3 bases; bases with no gene match: 14. The length of the CDR3 is 17 residues.

This chain links TRBV28 with TRBJ2-7, with 7 bases identical to TRBD2. Germline CDR1 MDHEN, CDR2 SYDVKM. CDR3 size: 13 residues. The trim removed 5 bases at V and 2 bases at J, leaving 3 bases unmatched. CDR3 sequence reads: CASSGGVPYEQYV. Here the CDR3 DNA reads TGTGCCAGCAGTGGGGGGGTCCCCTACGAGCAGTACGTC.

The chain joins TRBV27 to TRBJ1-1; D is uncertain. The CDR3 contains 15 residues. Germline lookup yields CDR1 MNHEY and CDR2 SMNVEV (reference sequence). V shed 1 base and J shed 4 bases, with 13 bases lying between them. CDR3 in DNA: TGTGCCAGCAGTTTATTAGCCACGGGTGCCACTGAAGCTTTCTTT. Protein product: CASSLLATGATEAFF.

The chain couples TRBV18 to TRBJ1-1, with D unresolved. The germline CDR1 and CDR2 sequences are KGHSH and LQKENI. The CDR3 totals 12 residues. Trimming took off 2 bases at V and 4 bases at J, with 5 bases between the two ends. CDR3 sequence: CASSPSLTEAFF. In nucleotides, the CDR3 is TGTGCCAGCTCACCATCCCTCACTGAAGCTTTCTTT. The full variable domain, with the rest looked up from reference TRBV18 and TRBJ1-1, is NAGVMQNPRHLVRRRGQEARLRCSPMKGHSHVYWYRQLPEEGLKFMVYLQKENIIDESGMPKERFSAEFPKEGPSILRIQQVVRGDSAAYFCASSPSLTEAFFGQGTRLTVV.

The J gene is TRBJ2-3, the V gene TRBV9; D is possibly TRBD1 or TRBD2 (6 bases each). The V gene lost 0 bases and the J gene lost 4 bases, with 9 bases spanning the gap. The CDR3 loop spans 14 amino acids. Germline loops: CDR1 SGDLS, CDR2 YYNGEE. CDR3 in DNA: TGTGCCAGCAGCGTAGCCGGGGGCCCAGATACGCAGTATTTT. It specifies CASSVAGGPDTQYF.

The J gene is TRBJ2-3, the V gene TRBV28, with 8 nucleotides matching TRBD2. V was pared by 6 bases and J by 4 bases, with 12 bases of the junction left unmatched. CDR1 is MDHEN, CDR2 SYDVKM, per germline. The CDR3 extends over 16 amino acids. CDR3 nucleotide sequence: TGTGCCAGCAGCCCCACCCTAGCGGGTGTATCAGATACGCAGTATTTT. It is translated as CASSPTLAGVSDTQYF. The full variable domain, its missing parts supplied by reference TRBV28 and TRBJ2-3, is DVKVTQSSRYLVKRTGEKVFLECVQDMDHENMFWYRQDPGLGLRLIYFSYDVKMKEKGDIPEGYSVSREKKERFSLILESASTNQTSMYLCASSPTLAGVSDTQYFGPGTRLTVL.

The V gene is TRBV2, the J gene TRBJ2-2, with D unresolved. V lost 5 bases to trimming and J lost 3 bases, with 10 bases between them. Germline assignment: CDR1 SNHLY and CDR2 FYNNEI. This CDR3 region has 14 residues. The CDR3 loop reads CASSPDSYTGELFF. CDR3 in DNA: TGTGCCAGCAGTCCGGATTCCTACACCGGGGAGCTGTTTTTT. The variable domain in full, with the rest retrieved from reference TRBV2 and TRBJ2-2, is EPEVTQTPSHQVTQMGQEVILRCVPISNHLYFYWYRQILGQKVEFLVSFYNNEISEKSEIFDDQFSVERPDGSNFTLKIRSTKLEDSAMYFCASSPDSYTGELFFGEGSRLTVL.

The V call is TRBV6-7, the J call TRBJ2-7, with D tentatively TRBD2 (6 bases). TRBV6-7 is an ORF, and what it does is uncertain. The CDR3 contains 18 residues. V lost 5 bases, J lost 2 bases, and 25 bases lay in between. CDR3 DNA sequence: TGTGCCAGCAGTCGCCGGGACTGGAGACTAGTTGCAGCCTACGAGCAGTACTTC. It codes for CASSRRDWRLVAAYEQYF.

The J gene is TRBJ1-6, the V gene TRBV4-1, with a possible D match to TRBD1 (5 bases). The CDR3 loop spans 14 amino acids. Germline V CDR1 and CDR2: MGHRA, YSYEKL. The V and J ends lost 8 bases and 10 bases respectively, with 18 bases between them. CDR3 in DNA: TGCGCCAGCCGCCGCGTGGCGGGGGGGTCACCCCTCCACTTT. This gives the protein CASRRVAGGSPLHF.

This clone showed up just a few times. This chain links TRBV5-6 with TRBJ2-1; no reliable D call. Trimming pared 2 bases from V and 8 bases from J, leaving 8 bases between. Germline values: CDR1 SGHDT, CDR2 YYEEEE. This CDR3 has 12 residues. Here the CDR3 reads CASSFATYEQFF. DNA of the CDR3: TGTGCCAGCAGCTTCGCCACATATGAGCAGTTCTTC.

The chain has TRBV5-6 and TRBJ1-2; weak D call: TRBD1 (5 bases). Trimming took off 6 bases at V and 2 bases at J, with 17 bases between the two ends. The CDR3 totals 15 residues. Germline CDR1 reads SGHDT; CDR2 reads YYEEEE. This CDR3 is CASTEFETDNYGYTF. The CDR3 DNA follows: TGTGCCAGCACTGAATTCGAGACAGACAACTATGGCTACACCTTC.

In its sample, this clone was seen a few times. The chain is built from TRBV7-9 and TRBJ1-1; 9 positions agree with TRBD1. V shed 4 bases and J 6 bases; nucleotides not matched to a gene: 12. The CDR3 consists of 16 residues. Germline V gene sequence: CDR1 SEHNR, CDR2 FQNEAQ (reference sequence). As DNA, the CDR3 is TGTGCCAGCAGCTCACCCCCGCCGGGACAGGGACCTGAAGCTTTCTTT. The encoded protein is CASSSPPPGQGPEAFF.

This clone appeared a single time. The chain carries TRBV19 and TRBJ2-2; D could derive from TRBD1 or TRBD2 (5 bases each). CDR1 and CDR2 (germline): LNHDA, SQIVND (reference sequence). V was shortened by 5 bases and J by 8 bases, with 12 bases between the two germline ends. The CDR3 has 13 residues. The CDR3 DNA reads as TGTGCCAGTAGTCCCGGGACGTCGGGGGAGCTGTTTTTT. This gives the protein CASSPGTSGELFF.

The rearrangement uses TRBV6-1 and TRBJ2-3, with D uncertain. The V gene lost 2 bases and the J gene lost 5 bases, with 8 bases spanning the gap. The CDR3 loop spans 13 amino acids. Germline-derived CDR1 and CDR2 are MNHNS and SASEGT. The CDR3 DNA follows: TGTGCCAGCAGTGAAACTCCTGGAGATACGCAGTATTTT. It encodes CASSETPGDTQYF.

The chain carries TRBV19 and TRBJ2-7; the D is unclear. The CDR3 length is 14 residues. Germline V CDR1 and CDR2: LNHDA, SQIVND (reference sequence). The V end lost 1 base, the J end lost 0 bases, and 7 bases lay between the germline ends. CDR3 in amino acids: CASSIASSSYEQYF. In nucleotides, the CDR3 is TGTGCCAGTAGTATAGCCTCAAGCTCCTACGAGCAGTACTTC.

This clone was seen just once. The chain is built from TRBV6-5 and TRBJ2-1; no definite D call. The length of the CDR3 is 15 residues. With 5 bases removed from V and 0 bases from J, the gap between germline ends came to 11 bases. The germline gives CDR1 MNHEY, CDR2 SVGAGI. The chain's CDR3 is CASSGGRSSYNEQFF. DNA for the CDR3: TGTGCCAGCAGTGGCGGACGGTCCTCCTACAATGAGCAGTTCTTC.